The T cell receptor beta chain under discussion was sequenced for a study of T cells expressing NK-cell markers. For the study at large: Repertoires of TCR beta were obtained from T cells sorted as CD3+CD56+NKG2C+, CD3+CD56+NKG2C- and CD3+CD56-NKG2C+. General study results and limits: HCMV specificity was not established for the expanded NKG2C+ T cell clones. Topping the CD3+CD56-NKG2C+ fraction as well were these clonotypes, in a handful of donors.

In regard to this clonotype: Antigen: not known.

Germline V gene sequence: CDR1 SGHVS, CDR2 FNYEAQ. This CDR3 is 15 amino acids long. Template switching by 5'RACE with UMIs generated the TCR beta cDNA. Following a re-call of the 5' RACE reads, TCRdb has one entry per CDR3 protein and lacks DNA. The sample totals under 500,000 distinct CDR3 sequences. The chain has TRBV7-6 and TRBJ2-3; TCRdb selects TRBD2, and the lack of DNA leaves this call unchecked. The sample consisted of blood T cells: a sorted CD56 or NKG2C T cell subset, CD4+ or CD8+ T cells, or bulk PBMC T cells (not recorded which). This receptor was identified in a woman aged 18 to 75 in good health. CDR3 region: CASSLGGRAWDTQYF.